This T cell receptor (beta chain) was identified in a study of long-term antiretroviral therapy in people with HIV. Broader study findings: Those clones which expanded before ART made up the dominant part of the repertoire at all time points. Spans of CDR3 length were tighter for HIV repertoires than for controls. Diversity remained lower than transplant donor controls, even though it increased after ART.

Worth noting for this clone: Its antigen is not identified.

A v3.0 immunoSEQ assay was performed at survey level. The study targeted roughly 35,000-50,000 T-cell genomes per sample in sequencing. The data were produced by immunoSEQ multiplex PCR, yet TCRdb's version contains in-frame clones alone and is incomplete. The table shows tens of thousands of clones, with around three quarters occurring only once. Germline V lookup: CDR1 LGHNT, CDR2 FRNRAP. Trimming stripped 6 bases from V and 7 bases from J, with 10 bases between. The CDR3 runs 12 residues. The starting material was unsorted PBMCs, obtained 0.3 years after starting antiretroviral therapy. The chain joins TRBV12-5 to TRBJ2-1; D is perhaps TRBD2 (5 bases). The TCR was taken from a man aged 40-49 years with HIV. In DNA form, the CDR3 reads TGTGCTAGTGGGAGAAGGGAGAATGAGCAGTTCTTC. It yields the protein CASGRRENEQFF.